Listed below are T cell receptor beta chains from one sample, sequenced in a study of shared clonotypes between healthy human individuals. This table comes from immunoSEQ multiplex PCR, and its TCRdb copy is limited to in-frame clones, with some not included. The sample yields about 1.5 million clones, around 97% seen once. Sequencing input: naive CD4+ T cells sorted from blood. These receptors were obtained from a man aged 25-45 years in good health. Each CDR3 is given with its conserved first and last residue.

j_call v_call cdr3_aa
TRBJ2-1 TRBV5-1 CASSGVAGPTHGQFF
TRBJ2-5 TRBV19 CASSKLAGGPVETQYF
TRBJ2-7 TRBV28 CASSLGGAGAPSNFYEQYF
TRBJ2-5 TRBV29-1 CSVALLHQETQYF
TRBJ2-2 TRBV7-3 CASSLTLGGRYNTGELFF
TRBJ2-7 TRBV6-5 CASSELSGGPYEQYF
TRBJ2-5 TRBV11-2 CASSSKVPQGTQYF
TRBJ2-3 TRBV5-8 CASSLELAGGFTDTQYF
TRBJ1-5 TRBV7-8 CASSLGQAIGSNQPQHF
TRBJ2-5 TRBV5-1 CASSLVHGLQKAQYF
TRBJ1-5 TRBV5-8 CASSPRAGINQPQHF
TRBJ2-4 TRBV5-6 CASSLTGGGENIQYF
TRBJ1-2 TRBV15 CATSRDWIRRDRAFGYTF
TRBJ2-7 TRBV7-2 CASGRSIYEQYF
TRBJ2-5 TRBV7-9 CASSGAGEETQYF
TRBJ1-2 TRBV28 CASSQSGTGFRGYTF
TRBJ2-2 TRBV18 CASSPKTPGGQGELFF
TRBJ2-7 TRBV7-2 CASSPLAGYSYEQYF
TRBJ1-1 TRBV7-9 CASSSSAVTEAFF
TRBJ2-1 TRBV5-4 CASSLFGGWSSYNEQFF
TRBJ1-1 TRBV5-1 CASRLGTGSMNTEAFF
TRBJ2-2 TRBV5-1 CASSSSGRSNTGELFF
TRBJ2-3 TRBV7-3 CASSLNEWDTQYF
TRBJ2-1 TRBV29-1 CSVLRDRDYNEQFF
TRBJ1-1 TRBV10-3 CAISEDRDTEAFF
TRBJ2-7 TRBV28 CASSHHRGGSYEQYF
TRBJ2-2 TRBV29-1 CSVRGELDGELFF
TRBJ1-5 TRBV6-1 CASSEVGLSGQPQHF
TRBJ1-2 TRBV30 CAWSPAAGLGYTF
TRBJ2-7 TRBV19 CASTGYNEQYF
TRBJ2-5 TRBV30 CAWSAASGTGKRETQYF
TRBJ2-3 TRBV9 CASSYTAITDTQYF
TRBJ1-5 TRBV5-1 CASSTGTGDQPQHF
TRBJ2-3 TRBV21-1 CASSKAASGDTDTQYF
TRBJ1-5 TRBV6-5 CASSFKYSNQPQHF
TRBJ1-5 TRBV10-3 CAISDKSRIRGHSNQPQHF
TRBJ1-1 TRBV6-1 CASRVTGANTEAFF
TRBJ1-4 TRBV29-1 CSAQVGSSTNEKLFF
TRBJ2-4 TRBV7-2 CASSLEGTVTLAKNIQYF
TRBJ2-4 TRBV28 CASSSLAGGNIQYF
TRBJ2-7 TRBV19 CASSRQGSYEQYF
TRBJ2-3 TRBV6-6 CASNHYMAGADTQYF
TRBJ2-7 TRBV9 CASSVGDRLYF
TRBJ2-1 TRBV20-1 CSALGNEQFF
TRBJ2-1 TRBV18 CASSPGQGAHEQFF
TRBJ2-7 TRBV28 CASSFGDRVSHGQYF
TRBJ1-4 TRBV27 CASSLSSDAGNEKLFF